These T cell receptor beta chains were read from a single sample in a study of blood T cells in healthy people across ages. MiXCR was run by TCRdb on the 5' RACE reads, yielding one entry per CDR3 protein. The table shows 660,000 or so distinct CDR3 sequences, with approximately 50% occurring only once. The sample consisted of blood. All receptors come from a man aged 55 to 70 in good health. The CDR3 runs from the conserved cysteine through the conserved F or W. A D gene is named only where the DNA matches it firmly. Clone size appears in some rows only: once, few, many, or a class for an expanded clone.

cdr3_aa cdr3_nt v_call clone_size d_call j_call
CASSLGRASGSSTDTQYF TGTGCCAGCAGCTTAGGGCGGGCTAGCGGTTCTAGCACAGATACGCAGTATTTT TRBV7-2 NA TRBD2 TRBJ2-3
CSARGNNEQFF TGCAGTGCTAGAGGGAACAATGAGCAGTTCTTC TRBV20-1 NA NA TRBJ2-1
CASRPGPLGYEQYF TGCGCCAGCAGACCTGGTCCGCTCGGGTACGAGCAGTACTTC TRBV5-1 NA NA TRBJ2-7
CASSRPGTPNEQFF TGTGCCAGCAGTCGTCCCGGGACTCCCAATGAGCAGTTCTTC TRBV28 NA NA TRBJ2-1
CASSPRAPPGELFF TGCGCCAGCAGCCCCCGGGCCCCTCCCGGGGAGCTGTTTTTT TRBV5-1 NA NA TRBJ2-2
CASSGGLGKGEQYF TGTGCCAGCAGTGGTGGGCTCGGGAAGGGCGAGCAGTACTTC TRBV2 NA NA TRBJ2-7
CSAGVRGDPYNEQFF TGCAGCGCCGGGGTTCGGGGGGATCCCTACAATGAGCAGTTCTTC TRBV29-1 few TRBD2 TRBJ2-1
CASKFSSNSYNEQFF TGTGCCAGTAAGTTCTCCTCGAACTCCTACAATGAGCAGTTCTTC TRBV19 NA NA TRBJ2-1
CASSESPGYYEQFF TGCGCCAGCAGTGAGTCGCCAGGGTACTATGAGCAGTTCTTC TRBV10-1 NA NA TRBJ2-1
CASSAGQGAAKNIQYF TGTGCCAGCAGTGCGGGACAGGGGGCAGCCAAAAACATTCAGTACTTC TRBV12-3/TRBV12-4 NA TRBD1 TRBJ2-4
CASSQAPSGTPLSQYF TGTGCCAGCAGCCAAGCCCCTTCCGGGACGCCTCTGTCGCAGTATTTT TRBV3-1 NA NA TRBJ2-3
CASSSGPTNYGYTF TGTGCCAGCAGTTCCGGGCCTACTAACTATGGCTACACCTTC TRBV12-3/TRBV12-4 NA NA TRBJ1-2
CASRKEAGFNEKLFF TGTGCCAGCAGGAAAGAGGCCGGGTTTAATGAAAAACTGTTTTTT TRBV11-2 NA NA TRBJ1-4
CASTYRVGELFF TGTGCCAGCACCTACAGAGTCGGGGAGCTGTTTTTT TRBV28 NA NA TRBJ2-2
CASVSDIAGGDPYEQYF TGTGCCAGCGTCAGTGACATTGCGGGGGGCGACCCCTACGAGCAGTACTTC TRBV2 NA TRBD2 TRBJ2-7
CSALGQEIYYGYTF TGCAGTGCATTGGGACAGGAGATTTACTATGGCTACACCTTC TRBV20-1 NA TRBD1 TRBJ1-2
CASRPGQTHSPLHF TGTGCCAGCAGGCCGGGACAGACTCATTCACCCCTCCACTTT TRBV6-5 once TRBD1 TRBJ1-6
CAISGGASGGSDEQYF TGTGCCATCAGTGGCGGGGCTAGCGGGGGTAGCGACGAGCAGTACTTC TRBV10-3 few TRBD2 TRBJ2-7
CSARDNNSPLHF TGCAGTGCTCGGGACAATAATTCACCCCTCCACTTT TRBV20-1 few NA TRBJ1-6
CASSTGVGPYEQYF TGCGCCAGCAGCACAGGGGTCGGCCCCTACGAGCAGTACTTC TRBV5-1 many TRBD1 TRBJ2-7
CANSLAMTSGADTQYF TGCGCCAACAGCTTGGCCATGACTAGCGGGGCAGATACGCAGTATTTT TRBV5-1 once TRBD2 TRBJ2-3
CASRKNTDTQYF TGTGCCAGCAGGAAAAACACAGATACGCAGTATTTT TRBV28 few NA TRBJ2-3
CASSKTRDTEAFF TGTGCCAGCAGCAAAACCAGGGACACTGAAGCTTTCTTT TRBV7-9 NA NA TRBJ1-1
CASSYQGLEPYEQYF TGTGCCAGCAGTTACCAGGGACTCGAACCTTACGAGCAGTACTTC TRBV6-5 few NA TRBJ2-7
CASSQLRGLQETQYF TGTGCCAGCAGCCAGTTGCGGGGATTACAAGAGACCCAGTACTTC TRBV3-1 NA NA TRBJ2-5
CSAEGHLQPQHF TGCAGTGCTGAGGGACATTTGCAGCCCCAGCATTTT TRBV20-1 once NA TRBJ1-5
CASSQTIGVGELFF TGTGCCAGCAGCCAGACTATTGGGGTCGGGGAGCTGTTTTTT TRBV4-2 once NA TRBJ2-2